This entry is about one T cell receptor beta chain. The antigen is undetermined. This specimen belongs to a study of T cell responses to AZD1222 COVID-19 vaccine. Analyses pooled second doses at about 4 or about 12 weeks. TCRdb keeps only in-frame clones here, not all; method: immunoSEQ multiplex PCR. Of some 84,000 clones listed, 70% to 90% were seen once; the top ten hold around 10%. Findings and limits, study-wide: Females made up more of the donors, who were largely white British, and clonal diversity may have come out too low. None of the repertoires were sampled until the peak T cell response had passed.

Trimming shortened V by 3 bases and J by 13 bases, and 21 bases separated the two germline ends. The CDR3 extends over 14 amino acids. Germline lookup yields CDR1 MNHNS and CDR2 SASEGT. The sample here was peripheral blood, taken 28 days after the second AZD1222 dose. The chain links TRBV6-1 to TRBJ1-2, with D possibly being TRBD1 (5 bases). The sequence came from an adult who received the AZD1222 COVID-19 vaccine. The CDR3 coding sequence is TGTGCCAGCAGTGAGGGGCAGATGGGGCAGGCCCCCACCTTC. Protein: CASSEGQMGQAPTF.